This T cell receptor beta chain was recovered during a study of Ad26.COV2.S vaccination and SARS-CoV-2 variants. The CDR3 has 13 residues. Per the germline V gene, CDR1 is ENHRY and CDR2 is SYGVKD. V lost 7 bases and J 1 base, leaving 10 bases between the germline ends. Method: immunoSEQ multiplex PCR; TCRdb's copy keeps in-frame clones and lacks some. The top ten clones hold 3.9% of a sample with 350,000 to 450,000 clones, around 90% of them seen once. The receptor was isolated from a human donor who had recovered from COVID-19. The chain combines TRBV10-3 with TRBJ1-1, with unresolved D. Sequenced material: peripheral blood, taken after recovery from COVID-19. The CDR3 here is CAITGERNTEAFF. The CDR3 DNA follows: TGTGCCATCACGGGCGAGAGGAACACTGAAGCTTTCTTT.